The clone carrying this T cell receptor beta chain occurred once. Germline assignment: CDR1 SGHTA and CDR2 FQGNSA. The CDR3 consists of 18 residues. Unmatched junction bases numbered 7, after V lost 2 bases and J lost 2 bases. This record belongs to a study of blood T cell repertoires in COVID-19. Overall study: The origin of the acute and convalescent COVID-19 samples was the United States, Italy and Spain.

In the authors' methods: Estimated nucleated cell counts came from reference gene primer amplification. Profiling relied on immunoSEQ multiplex PCR, and the TCRdb table lists in-frame clones only, not all of them. The V and J calls and the clone size are those of that table, but D and trimming were determined from the DNA. The data contain some 120,000 clones, 82% of them singletons. Source material: peripheral blood. The sequence came from a human donor in a cohort sampled during active COVID-19. This chain uses TRBV7-2 with TRBJ2-6; 9 positions agree with TRBD1. The CDR3 DNA is TGTGCCAGCAGCTTAAGGACAGGGGAGGGAGCTGGGGCCAACGTCCTGACTTTC. As protein: CASSLRTGEGAGANVLTF.